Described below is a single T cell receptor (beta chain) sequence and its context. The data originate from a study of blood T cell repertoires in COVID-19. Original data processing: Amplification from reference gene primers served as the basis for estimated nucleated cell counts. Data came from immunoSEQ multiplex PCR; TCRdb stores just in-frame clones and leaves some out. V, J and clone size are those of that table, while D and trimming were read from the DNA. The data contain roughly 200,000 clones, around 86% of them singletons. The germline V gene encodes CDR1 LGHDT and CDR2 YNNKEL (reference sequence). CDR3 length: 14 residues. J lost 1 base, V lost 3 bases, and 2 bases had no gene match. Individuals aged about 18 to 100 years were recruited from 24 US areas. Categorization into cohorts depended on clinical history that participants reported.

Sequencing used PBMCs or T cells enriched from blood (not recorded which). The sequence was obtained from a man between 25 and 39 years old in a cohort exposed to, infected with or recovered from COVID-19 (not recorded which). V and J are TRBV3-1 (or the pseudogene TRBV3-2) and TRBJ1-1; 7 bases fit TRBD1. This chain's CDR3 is CASSHGTANTEAFF. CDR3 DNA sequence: TGTGCCAGCAGCCACGGGACAGCGAACACTGAAGCTTTCTTT.